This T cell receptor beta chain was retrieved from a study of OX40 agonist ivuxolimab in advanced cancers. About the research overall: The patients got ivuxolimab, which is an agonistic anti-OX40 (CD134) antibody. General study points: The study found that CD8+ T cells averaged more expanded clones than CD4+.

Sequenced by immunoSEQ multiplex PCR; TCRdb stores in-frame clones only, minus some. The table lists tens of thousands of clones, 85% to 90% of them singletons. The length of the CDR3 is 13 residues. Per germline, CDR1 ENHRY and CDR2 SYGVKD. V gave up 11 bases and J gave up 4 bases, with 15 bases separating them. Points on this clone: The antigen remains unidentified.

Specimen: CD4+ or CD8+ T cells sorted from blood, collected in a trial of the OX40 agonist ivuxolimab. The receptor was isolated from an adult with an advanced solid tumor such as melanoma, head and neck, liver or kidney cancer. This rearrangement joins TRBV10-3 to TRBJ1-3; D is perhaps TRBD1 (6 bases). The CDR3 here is CAARGAAGNTIYF. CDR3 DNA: TGTGCCGCGCGGGGGGCGGCGGGAAACACCATATATTTT.